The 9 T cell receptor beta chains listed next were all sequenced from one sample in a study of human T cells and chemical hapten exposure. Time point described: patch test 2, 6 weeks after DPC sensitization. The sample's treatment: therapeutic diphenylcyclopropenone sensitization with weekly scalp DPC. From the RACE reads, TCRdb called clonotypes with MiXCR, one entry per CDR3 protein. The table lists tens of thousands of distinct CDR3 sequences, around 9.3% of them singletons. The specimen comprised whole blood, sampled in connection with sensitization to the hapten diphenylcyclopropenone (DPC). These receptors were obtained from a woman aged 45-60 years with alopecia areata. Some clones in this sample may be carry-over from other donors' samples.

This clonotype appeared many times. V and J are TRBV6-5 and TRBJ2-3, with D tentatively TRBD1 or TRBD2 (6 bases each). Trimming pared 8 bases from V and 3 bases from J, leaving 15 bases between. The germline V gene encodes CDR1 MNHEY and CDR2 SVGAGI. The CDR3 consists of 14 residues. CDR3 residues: CASSGGATTDTQYF. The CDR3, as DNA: TGTGCCAGCTCCGGGGGCGCGACAACAGATACGCAGTATTTT.

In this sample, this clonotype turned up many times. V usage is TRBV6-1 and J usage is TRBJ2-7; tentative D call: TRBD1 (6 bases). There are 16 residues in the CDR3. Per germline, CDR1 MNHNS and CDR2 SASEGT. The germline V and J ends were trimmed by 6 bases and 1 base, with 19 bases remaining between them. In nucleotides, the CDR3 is TGTGCCAGCAGACCGAGAACAGGGTTTGTTTCCTACGAGCAGTACTTC. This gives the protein CASRPRTGFVSYEQYF.

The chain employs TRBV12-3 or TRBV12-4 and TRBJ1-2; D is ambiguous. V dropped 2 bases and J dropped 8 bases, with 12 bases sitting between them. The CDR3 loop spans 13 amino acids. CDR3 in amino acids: CASSLSSLGGYTF. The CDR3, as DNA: TGTGCCAGCAGTTTATCAAGCCTTGGGGGCTACACCTTC.

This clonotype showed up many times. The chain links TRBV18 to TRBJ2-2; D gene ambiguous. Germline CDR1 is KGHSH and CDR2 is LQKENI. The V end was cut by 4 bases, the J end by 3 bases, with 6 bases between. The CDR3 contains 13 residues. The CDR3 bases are TGTGCCAGCTCACTTACAGACACCGGGGAGCTGTTTTTT. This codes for CASSLTDTGELFF.

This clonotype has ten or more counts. In DNA form, the CDR3 reads TGTGCCAGCAGTTCTACGGACAGGGTATACGAGCAGTACTTC. Translating it yields CASSSTDRVYEQYF. V is TRBV27 and J is TRBJ2-7; 8 bases agree with TRBD1. The CDR3 consists of 14 residues. In germline, CDR1 is MNHEY, CDR2 SMNVEV (reference sequence). J gave up 4 bases and V 4 bases, and 6 bases lay outside the gene matches.

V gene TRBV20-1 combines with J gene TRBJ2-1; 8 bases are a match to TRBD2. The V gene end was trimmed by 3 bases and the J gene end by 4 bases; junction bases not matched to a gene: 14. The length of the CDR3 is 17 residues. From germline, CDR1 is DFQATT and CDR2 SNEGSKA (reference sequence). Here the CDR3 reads CSASKWSGREGYNEQFF. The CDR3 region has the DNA TGCAGTGCTAGCAAGTGGAGCGGGAGAGAAGGATACAATGAGCAGTTCTTC.

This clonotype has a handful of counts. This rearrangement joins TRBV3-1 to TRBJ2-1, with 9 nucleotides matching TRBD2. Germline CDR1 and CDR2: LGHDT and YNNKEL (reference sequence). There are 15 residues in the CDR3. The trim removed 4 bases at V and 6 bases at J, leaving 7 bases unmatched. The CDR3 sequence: CASSLSGSMSNEQFF. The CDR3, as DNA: TGTGCCAGCAGCCTTAGCGGGAGTATGAGCAATGAGCAGTTCTTC.

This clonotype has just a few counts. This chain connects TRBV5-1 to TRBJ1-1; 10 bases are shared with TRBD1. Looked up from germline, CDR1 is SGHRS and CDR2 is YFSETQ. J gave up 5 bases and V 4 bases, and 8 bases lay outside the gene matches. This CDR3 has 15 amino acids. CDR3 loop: CASSIRQGAGTEAFF. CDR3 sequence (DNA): TGCGCCAGCAGCATCCGACAGGGGGCCGGGACTGAAGCTTTCTTT.

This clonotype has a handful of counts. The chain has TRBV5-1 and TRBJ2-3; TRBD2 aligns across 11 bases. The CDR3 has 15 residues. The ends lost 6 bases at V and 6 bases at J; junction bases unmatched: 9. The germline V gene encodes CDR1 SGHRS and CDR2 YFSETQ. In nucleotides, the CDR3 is TGCGCCAGCACGACTAGCGGGGTGGAGACGGATACGCAGTATTTT. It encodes CASTTSGVETDTQYF.